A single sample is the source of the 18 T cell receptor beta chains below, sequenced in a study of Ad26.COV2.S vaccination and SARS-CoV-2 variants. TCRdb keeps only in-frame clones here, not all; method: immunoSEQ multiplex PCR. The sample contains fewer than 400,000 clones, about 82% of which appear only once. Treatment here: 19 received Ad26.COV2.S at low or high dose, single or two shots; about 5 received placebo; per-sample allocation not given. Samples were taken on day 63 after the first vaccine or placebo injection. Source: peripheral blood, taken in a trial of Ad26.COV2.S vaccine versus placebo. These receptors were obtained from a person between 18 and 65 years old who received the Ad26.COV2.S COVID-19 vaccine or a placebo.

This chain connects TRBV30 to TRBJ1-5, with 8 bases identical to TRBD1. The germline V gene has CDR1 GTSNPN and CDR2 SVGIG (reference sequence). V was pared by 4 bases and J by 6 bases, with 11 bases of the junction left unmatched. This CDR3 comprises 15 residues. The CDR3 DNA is TGTGCCTGGACCCCCAGGGACAGGAAAGGTCAGCCCCAGCATTTT. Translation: CAWTPRDRKGQPQHF.

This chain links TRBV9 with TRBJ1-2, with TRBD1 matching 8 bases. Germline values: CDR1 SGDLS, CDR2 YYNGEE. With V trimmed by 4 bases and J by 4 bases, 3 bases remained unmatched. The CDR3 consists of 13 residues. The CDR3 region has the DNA TGTGCCAGCAGCCCACAGGGGGGCTATGGCTACACCTTC. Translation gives CASSPQGGYGYTF.

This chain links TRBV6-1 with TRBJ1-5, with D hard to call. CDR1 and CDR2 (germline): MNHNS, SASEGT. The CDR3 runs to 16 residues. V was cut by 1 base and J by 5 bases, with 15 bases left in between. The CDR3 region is CASSEGAASWDQPQHF. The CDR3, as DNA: TGTGCCAGCAGTGAAGGGGCAGCTAGTTGGGATCAGCCCCAGCATTTT.

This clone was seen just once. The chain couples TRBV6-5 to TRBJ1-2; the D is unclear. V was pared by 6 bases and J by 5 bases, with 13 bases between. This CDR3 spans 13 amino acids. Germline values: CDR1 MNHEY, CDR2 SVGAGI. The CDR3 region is CASSLSTAYGYTF. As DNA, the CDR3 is TGTGCCAGCAGCCTTTCTACCGCTTATGGCTACACCTTC.

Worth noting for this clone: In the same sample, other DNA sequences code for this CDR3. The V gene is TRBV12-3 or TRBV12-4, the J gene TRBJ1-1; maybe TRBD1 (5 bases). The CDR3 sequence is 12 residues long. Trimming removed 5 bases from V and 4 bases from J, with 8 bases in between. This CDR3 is CASSGRGTEAFF. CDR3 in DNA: TGTGCCAGCAGTGGTAGGGGCACTGAAGCTTTCTTT.

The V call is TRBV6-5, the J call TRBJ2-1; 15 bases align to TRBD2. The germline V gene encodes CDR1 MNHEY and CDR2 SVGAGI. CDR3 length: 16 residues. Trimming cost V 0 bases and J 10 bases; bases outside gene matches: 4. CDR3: CASSYSGLAGGREQFF. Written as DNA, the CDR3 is TGTGCCAGCAGTTACTCGGGACTAGCGGGGGGTAGAGAGCAGTTCTTC.

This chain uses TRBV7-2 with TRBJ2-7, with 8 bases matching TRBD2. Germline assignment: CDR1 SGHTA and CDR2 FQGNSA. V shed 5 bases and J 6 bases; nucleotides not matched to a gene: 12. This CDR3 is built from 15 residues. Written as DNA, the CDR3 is TGTGCCAGCAGCAAGACCGGGACTAGTTCTTTCGAGCAGTACTTC. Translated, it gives CASSKTGTSSFEQYF.

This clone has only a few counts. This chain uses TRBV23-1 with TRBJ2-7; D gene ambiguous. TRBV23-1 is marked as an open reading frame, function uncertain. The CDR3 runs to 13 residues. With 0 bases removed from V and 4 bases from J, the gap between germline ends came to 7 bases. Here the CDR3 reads CASSQSVIYEQYF. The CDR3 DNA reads TGCGCCAGCAGTCAATCCGTAATTTACGAGCAGTACTTC.

This chain's CDR3 is CSAGPTPDTQYF. DNA of the CDR3: TGCAGCGCGGGACCTACCCCCGATACGCAGTATTTT. The chain carries TRBV29-1 and TRBJ2-3; D possibly matches TRBD1 or TRBD2 (5 bases each). Per the germline V gene, CDR1 is SQVTM and CDR2 is ANQGSEA. The CDR3 runs to 12 residues. V shed 7 bases and J shed 6 bases, with 14 bases lying between them.

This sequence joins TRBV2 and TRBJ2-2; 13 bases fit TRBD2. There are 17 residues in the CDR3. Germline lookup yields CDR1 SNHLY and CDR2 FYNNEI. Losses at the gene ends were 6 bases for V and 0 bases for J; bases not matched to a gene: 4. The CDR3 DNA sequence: TGTGCCAGCAGGAAGGGACTAGCGGGGACGAACACCGGGGAGCTGTTTTTT. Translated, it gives CASRKGLAGTNTGELFF.

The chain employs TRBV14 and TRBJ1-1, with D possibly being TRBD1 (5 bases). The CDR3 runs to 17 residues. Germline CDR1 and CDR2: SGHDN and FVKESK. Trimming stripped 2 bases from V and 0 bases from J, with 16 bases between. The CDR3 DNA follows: TGTGCCAGCAGCCAAAAGCGGCCGGGACTATTGAACACTGAAGCTTTCTTT. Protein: CASSQKRPGLLNTEAFF.

As DNA, the CDR3 is TGTGCCACCAGTGCCTCGGGACAGGGGTCCTACAATGAGCAGTTCTTC. This translates into CATSASGQGSYNEQFF. The chain employs TRBV24-1 and TRBJ2-1, with 10 bases matching TRBD1. CDR1 is KGHDR, CDR2 SFDVKD, per germline. V was clipped by 5 bases and J by 1 base; unmatched bases: 4. The length of the CDR3 is 16 residues.

The CDR3 DNA is TGCGCCAGCAGCCAACCCTATAGGGGACAGGGTCACGCTGAAGCTTTCTTT. Protein sequence: CASSQPYRGQGHAEAFF. The chain recombines TRBV4-1 with TRBJ1-1; TRBD1 matches at 9 bases. Trimming cost V 2 bases and J 6 bases; bases outside gene matches: 13. Looked up from germline, CDR1 is MGHRA and CDR2 is YSYEKL. This CDR3 has 17 amino acids.

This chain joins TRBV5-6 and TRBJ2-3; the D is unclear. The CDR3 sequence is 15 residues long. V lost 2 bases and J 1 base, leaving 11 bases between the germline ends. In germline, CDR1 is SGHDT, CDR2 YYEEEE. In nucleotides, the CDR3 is TGTGCCAGCAGCTTAGGCCCGAAAGGCACAGATACGCAGTATTTT. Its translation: CASSLGPKGTDTQYF.

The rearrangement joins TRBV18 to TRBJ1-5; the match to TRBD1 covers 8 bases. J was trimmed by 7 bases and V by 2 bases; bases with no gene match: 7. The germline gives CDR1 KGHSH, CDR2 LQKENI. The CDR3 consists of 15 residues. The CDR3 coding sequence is TGTGCCAGCTCACCAGGTCTGACAGGGGTCCAGCCCCAGCATTTT. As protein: CASSPGLTGVQPQHF.

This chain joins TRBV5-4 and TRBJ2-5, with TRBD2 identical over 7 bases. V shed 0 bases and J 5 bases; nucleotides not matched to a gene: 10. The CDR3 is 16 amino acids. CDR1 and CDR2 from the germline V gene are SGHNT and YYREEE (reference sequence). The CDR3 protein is CASSLDAGTITETQYF. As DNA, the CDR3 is TGTGCCAGCAGCTTGGATGCGGGGACTATCACCGAGACCCAGTACTTC. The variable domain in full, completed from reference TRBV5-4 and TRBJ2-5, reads ETGVTQSPTHLIKTRGQQVTLRCSSQSGHNTVSWYQQALGQGPQFIFQYYREEENGRGNFPPRFSGLQFPNYSSELNVNALELDDSALYLCASSLDAGTITETQYFGPGTRLLVL.

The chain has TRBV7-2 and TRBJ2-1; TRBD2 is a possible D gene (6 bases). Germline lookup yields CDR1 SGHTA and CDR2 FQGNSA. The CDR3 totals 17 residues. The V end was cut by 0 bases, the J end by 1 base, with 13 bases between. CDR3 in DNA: TGTGCCAGCAGCTTAGCATTGGGGGGAAGGTCCTACAATGAGCAGTTCTTC. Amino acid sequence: CASSLALGGRSYNEQFF.

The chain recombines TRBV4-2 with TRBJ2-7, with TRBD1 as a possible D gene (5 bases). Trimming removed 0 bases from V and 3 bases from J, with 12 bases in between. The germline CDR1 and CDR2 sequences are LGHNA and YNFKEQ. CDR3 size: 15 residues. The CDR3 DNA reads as TGTGCCAGCAGCCAAGATTTGGCGACAGACTACGAGCAGTACTTC. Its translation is CASSQDLATDYEQYF.